The 23 T cell receptor beta chains listed next were all sequenced from one sample in a study of vaccination effects on CD4 cells after COVID-19. These TCRs are of unknown antigen specificity. Expansion with viral peptide pools was applied to antigen-specific CD4+ T cells by the ViraFEST assay prior to sequencing. At the end of nine to ten days of culture, CD4+ T cells were isolated. Recipients of the vaccine had no prior SARS-CoV-2 infection and negative nucleocapsid antibodies. The repertoire was sequenced with immunoSEQ multiplex PCR; TCRdb's copy has only in-frame clones and lacks some. The sample has 28,000 or so clones; 72% are singletons. The sample consisted of CD4+ T cells from PBMCs cultured with SARS-CoV-2 spike peptides, taken before COVID-19 vaccination. These receptors were collected from a human donor who received a COVID-19 vaccine.

By share, this clone ranks as medium-sized. V and J are TRBV5-1 and TRBJ2-1; D call uncertain. Germline V CDR1 and CDR2: SGHRS, YFSETQ. The V gene lost 5 bases and the J gene lost 0 bases, with 6 bases spanning the gap. The CDR3 runs 13 residues. In nucleotides, the CDR3 is TGCGCCAGCAGTTCTCCCTCCTACAATGAGCAGTTCTTC. Protein: CASSSPSYNEQFF.

The rearrangement joins TRBV19 to TRBJ2-7, with D unclear. V lost 3 bases to trimming and J lost 1 base, with 10 bases between them. CDR3 length: 14 residues. Germline values: CDR1 LNHDA, CDR2 SQIVND (reference sequence). The CDR3 region is CASSIDLGSYEQYF. The CDR3 nucleotides are TGTGCCAGTAGTATTGACCTGGGGTCCTACGAGCAGTACTTC.

The rearrangement joins TRBV6-1 to TRBJ1-1; 8 nucleotides line up with TRBD1. The germline V gene encodes CDR1 MNHNS and CDR2 SASEGT. The CDR3 has 16 residues. V trimming: 4 bases; J trimming: 1 base; junction bases outside the gene matches: 8. The DNA of the CDR3 is TGTGCCAGCAGTGCTTTTGCCGGACAGGGGAACACTGAAGCTTTCTTT. Its translation: CASSAFAGQGNTEAFF.

This clone has just one count. The CDR3 loop is CSVPTDTEAFF. Written as DNA, the CDR3 is TGCAGTGTTCCAACGGACACTGAAGCTTTCTTT. This chain joins TRBV20-1 and TRBJ1-1, with no clear D. V shed 7 bases and J shed 3 bases, with 9 bases lying between them. This CDR3 contains 11 residues. Germline V gives CDR1 DFQATT, CDR2 SNEGSKA (reference sequence).

The CDR3 nucleotides read TGCGCCAGCAGCTTGGACAGGGTAGGCAATGAGCAGTTCTTC. It codes for CASSLDRVGNEQFF. The chain has TRBV5-1 and TRBJ2-1, with a tentative D call TRBD1 (6 bases). Germline values: CDR1 SGHRS, CDR2 YFSETQ. The CDR3 has 14 amino acids. Trimming took off 0 bases at V and 6 bases at J, with 10 bases between the two ends.

This clone was observed a few times. CDR3 nucleotides: TGTGCCAGCAGCTTAGATCGACTAGCGGGAGGAACGGCGAGGTACGAGCAGTACTTC. Translation gives CASSLDRLAGGTARYEQYF. This chain connects TRBV7-9 to TRBJ2-7; 13 nucleotides agree with TRBD2. CDR1 is SEHNR and CDR2 is FQNEAQ in the germline V gene (reference sequence). Trimming at V came to 1 base and at J to 4 bases, leaving 13 bases not matched to a gene. The CDR3 loop spans 19 amino acids. Full variable domain (remainder filled in from reference TRBV7-9 and TRBJ2-7): DTGVSQNPRHKITKRGQNVTFRCDPISEHNRLYWYRQTLGQGPEFLTYFQNEAQLEKSRLLSDRFSAERPKGSFSTLEIQRTEQGDSAMYLCASSLDRLAGGTARYEQYFGPGTRLTVT.

In this sample, this clone turned up a few times. J is TRBJ1-5 and V is TRBV12-3 or TRBV12-4, with no clear D. Trimming took 6 bases from V and 2 from J, leaving 5 bases between them. CDR3 length: 12 residues. For the CDR3, the DNA is TGTGCCAGCAGCACGGGCAATCAGCCCCAGCATTTT. Translating gives CASSTGNQPQHF.

The J gene is TRBJ2-5, the V gene TRBV5-8; 13 positions agree with TRBD2. The CDR3 sequence is 16 residues long. With V trimmed by 4 bases and J by 5 bases, 8 bases remained unmatched. Germline-derived CDR1 and CDR2 are SGHTS and YDEGEE. The CDR3: CASSPGLAGSRETQYF. The CDR3 DNA reads as TGTGCCAGCAGCCCGGGACTAGCGGGAAGTCGGGAGACCCAGTACTTC.

The chain has TRBV3-1 (or the pseudogene TRBV3-2) and TRBJ2-5, with TRBD2 identical over 10 bases. Trimming cost V 4 bases and J 1 base; bases outside gene matches: 6. Germline V gene sequence: CDR1 LGHDT, CDR2 YNNKEL (reference sequence). The CDR3 has 16 residues. CDR3 in DNA: TGTGCCAGCAGCCTTACAGCGGGGGGGGGCCAAGAGACCCAGTACTTC. Amino acids: CASSLTAGGGQETQYF.

The sample holds a few counts of this clone. This rearrangement joins TRBV19 to TRBJ2-1; D ambiguous. This CDR3 is built from 16 residues. V dropped 6 bases and J dropped 2 bases, with 17 bases sitting between them. CDR1 is LNHDA, CDR2 SQIVND, per germline (reference sequence). CDR3 bases: TGTGCCAGTAGGGCCGACCCGACAAACCCCTACAATGAGCAGTTCTTC. It codes for CASRADPTNPYNEQFF.

The chain is built from TRBV3-1 (or the pseudogene TRBV3-2) and TRBJ2-1; D unclear. Looked up from germline, CDR1 is LGHDT and CDR2 is YNNKEL (reference sequence). V was cut by 5 bases and J by 7 bases, with 15 bases left in between. The CDR3 is 14 residues long. The CDR3 DNA follows: TGTGCCAGCAGCAGCAACCTTAACACTAATGAGCAGTTCTTC. Translation gives CASSSNLNTNEQFF.

The rearrangement uses TRBV7-2 and TRBJ2-7; TRBD2 might be the D (5 bases). The CDR3 is 15 residues long. Germline assignment: CDR1 SGHTA and CDR2 FQGNSA. V was clipped by 0 bases and J by 0 bases, with 9 bases between them. The CDR3 region has the DNA TGTGCCAGCAGCTTAGCTCGAGGGATCTCCTACGAGCAGTACTTC. It specifies CASSLARGISYEQYF.

This sequence joins TRBV24-1 and TRBJ2-3; D call uncertain. Germline values: CDR1 KGHDR, CDR2 SFDVKD. The CDR3 totals 13 residues. V was cut by 3 bases and J by 2 bases, with 5 bases left in between. The CDR3 sequence: CATSDGATDTQYF. For the CDR3, the DNA is TGTGCCACCAGTGATGGCGCCACAGATACGCAGTATTTT.

The chain links TRBV5-1 to TRBJ2-3; D is unresolved. V was shortened by 4 bases and J by 0 bases, with 6 bases between the two germline ends. Per germline, CDR1 SGHRS and CDR2 YFSETQ. The CDR3 contains 13 residues. In nucleotides, the CDR3 is TGCGCCAGCAGCACCTATAGCACAGATACGCAGTATTTT. Its translation is CASSTYSTDTQYF. The whole variable domain, remainder taken from reference TRBV5-1 and TRBJ2-3, is KAGVTQTPRYLIKTRGQQVTLSCSPISGHRSVSWYQQTPGQGLQFLFEYFSETQRNKGNFPGRFSGRQFSNSRSEMNVSTLELGDSALYLCASSTYSTDTQYFGPGTRLTVL.

The genes are TRBV27 and TRBJ1-1; 8 bases are a match to TRBD1. CDR3 length: 20 amino acids. Germline assignment: CDR1 MNHEY and CDR2 SMNVEV (reference sequence). Trimming cost V 2 bases and J 5 bases; bases outside gene matches: 22. Written as DNA, the CDR3 is TGTGCCAGCAGTTTAATCGGCAGGGGGCTATCGGGTTTGGTGGGAACTGAAGCTTTCTTT. Protein sequence: CASSLIGRGLSGLVGTEAFF.

The rearrangement uses TRBV5-1 and TRBJ1-4; 7 bases align to TRBD1. After removal of 5 bases from V and 5 bases from J, the junction contained 18 bases not matched to a gene. Per the germline V gene, CDR1 is SGHRS and CDR2 is YFSETQ. This CDR3 comprises 18 residues. The CDR3 protein is CASSFGSRGSVANEKLFF. The CDR3 DNA reads as TGCGCCAGCAGTTTTGGAAGCAGGGGGAGTGTCGCGAATGAAAAACTGTTTTTT. The full variable domain, with the rest looked up from reference TRBV5-1 and TRBJ1-4, is KAGVTQTPRYLIKTRGQQVTLSCSPISGHRSVSWYQQTPGQGLQFLFEYFSETQRNKGNFPGRFSGRQFSNSRSEMNVSTLELGDSALYLCASSFGSRGSVANEKLFFGSGTQLSVL.

J is TRBJ2-2 and V is TRBV6-5, with 9 bases lining up with TRBD1. J was trimmed by 6 bases and V by 5 bases; bases with no gene match: 7. Looked up from germline, CDR1 is MNHEY and CDR2 is SVGAGI. The CDR3 sequence is 15 residues long. In DNA form, the CDR3 reads TGTGCCAGCAGTAACCCGGGACAGGGTTCCGGGGAGCTGTTTTTT. This codes for CASSNPGQGSGELFF.

This chain joins TRBV3-1 (or the pseudogene TRBV3-2) and TRBJ2-2, with 8 nucleotides matching TRBD2. After removal of 0 bases from V and 5 bases from J, the junction contained 11 bases not matched to a gene. CDR1 and CDR2 from the germline V gene are LGHDT and YNNKEL (reference sequence). There are 18 residues in the CDR3. The CDR3 DNA reads as TGTGCCAGCAGCCAAGATCTGGTGCTAGCGGGTTCTACCGGGGAGCTGTTTTTT. It codes for CASSQDLVLAGSTGELFF.

The rearrangement joins TRBV10-1 to TRBJ2-7, with 7 bases fitting TRBD2. The V segment lost 8 bases and the J segment 11 bases; nucleotides outside the gene matches: 9. Germline loops: CDR1 WNHNN, CDR2 SYGVQD (reference sequence). CDR3 size: 11 residues. Here the CDR3 reads CASGSAGDKYF. CDR3 sequence (DNA): TGCGCCAGCGGAAGCGCGGGAGACAAGTACTTC.

The J gene is TRBJ1-1, the V gene TRBV25-1, with D possibly being TRBD1 (5 bases). The CDR3 spans 14 residues. Trimming shortened V by 2 bases and J by 5 bases, and 12 bases separated the two germline ends. Germline CDR1 and CDR2: MGHDK and SYGVNS. CDR3 protein: CASSEEGLGTEAFF. In nucleotides, the CDR3 is TGTGCCAGCAGTGAAGAGGGACTGGGAACTGAAGCTTTCTTT. Full variable domain (missing parts from reference TRBV25-1 and TRBJ1-1): EADIYQTPRYLVIGTGKKITLECSQTMGHDKMYWYQQDPGMELHLIHYSYGVNSTEKGDLSSESTVSRIRTEHFPLTLESARPSHTSQYLCASSEEGLGTEAFFGQGTRLTVV.

This clone was found once. This rearrangement joins TRBV6-6 to TRBJ1-4; a possible D gene is TRBD1 (5 bases). Trimming took off 2 bases at V and 4 bases at J, with 14 bases between the two ends. Germline-derived CDR1 and CDR2 are MNHNY and SVGAGI (reference sequence). The CDR3 contains 16 residues. The CDR3 loop is CASSYRVSGGNEKLFF. The CDR3 bases are TGTGCCAGCAGTTACAGGGTTTCGGGGGGTAATGAAAAACTGTTTTTT.

This clone was seen a few times. This chain uses TRBV10-1 with TRBJ2-7; 8 bases map to TRBD2. The junction had 9 bases not matched to a gene; V was cut back by 2 bases and J by 0 bases. The V gene's germline CDR1 is WNHNN and CDR2 SYGVQD (reference sequence). The CDR3 spans 17 residues. The CDR3 reads CASSEGGLVSSSYEQYF. The CDR3 nucleotides are TGCGCCAGCAGTGAGGGGGGACTAGTCTCGAGCTCCTACGAGCAGTACTTC.

This chain connects TRBV5-1 to TRBJ2-5; D is perhaps TRBD2 (5 bases). This CDR3 contains 14 residues. V was cut by 2 bases and J by 0 bases, with 8 bases left in between. Germline V gene data show CDR1 as SGHRS and CDR2 as YFSETQ. The CDR3 DNA reads TGCGCCAGCAGCTTTCTCGGGAACCAAGAGACCCAGTACTTC. Protein: CASSFLGNQETQYF. The full variable domain, in which reference TRBV5-1 and TRBJ2-5 provide the parts outside the CDR3, is KAGVTQTPRYLIKTRGQQVTLSCSPISGHRSVSWYQQTPGQGLQFLFEYFSETQRNKGNFPGRFSGRQFSNSRSEMNVSTLELGDSALYLCASSFLGNQETQYFGPGTRLLVL.